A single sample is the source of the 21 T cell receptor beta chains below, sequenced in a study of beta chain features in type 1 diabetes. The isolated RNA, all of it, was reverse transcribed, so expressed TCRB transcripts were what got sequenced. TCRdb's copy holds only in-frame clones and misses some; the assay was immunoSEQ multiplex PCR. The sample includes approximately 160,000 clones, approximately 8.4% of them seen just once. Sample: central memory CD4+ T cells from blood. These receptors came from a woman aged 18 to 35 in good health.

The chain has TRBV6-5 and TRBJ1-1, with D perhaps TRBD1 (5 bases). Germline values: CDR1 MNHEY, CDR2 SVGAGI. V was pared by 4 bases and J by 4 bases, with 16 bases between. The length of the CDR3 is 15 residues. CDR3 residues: CASSFKSRGSTEAFF. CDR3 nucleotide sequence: TGTGCCAGCAGTTTTAAGAGTCGGGGGAGCACTGAAGCTTTCTTT.

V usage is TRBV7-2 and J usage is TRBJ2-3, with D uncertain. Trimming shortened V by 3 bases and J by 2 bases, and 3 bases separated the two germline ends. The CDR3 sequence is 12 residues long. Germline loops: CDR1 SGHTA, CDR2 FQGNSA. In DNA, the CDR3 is TGTGCCAGCAGCTTCCTCACAGATACGCAGTATTTT. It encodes CASSFLTDTQYF.

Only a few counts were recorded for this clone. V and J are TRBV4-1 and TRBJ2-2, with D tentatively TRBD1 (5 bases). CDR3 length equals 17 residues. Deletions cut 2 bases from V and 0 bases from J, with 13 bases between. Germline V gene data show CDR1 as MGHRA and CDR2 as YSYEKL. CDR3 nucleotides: TGCGCCAGCAGCCAATTGGACATTGTCGCGAACACCGGGGAGCTGTTTTTT. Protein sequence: CASSQLDIVANTGELFF.

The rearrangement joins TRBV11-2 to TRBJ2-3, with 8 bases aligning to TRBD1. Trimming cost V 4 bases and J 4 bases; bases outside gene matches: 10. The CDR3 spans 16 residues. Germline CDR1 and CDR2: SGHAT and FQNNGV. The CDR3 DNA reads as TGTGCCAGCAGCTCTCTCAGGGGGCGGACTTCAGATACGCAGTATTTT. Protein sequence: CASSSLRGRTSDTQYF.

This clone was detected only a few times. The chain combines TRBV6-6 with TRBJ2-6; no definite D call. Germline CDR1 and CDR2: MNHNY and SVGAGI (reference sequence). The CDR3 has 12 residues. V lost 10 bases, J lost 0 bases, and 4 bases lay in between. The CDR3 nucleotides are TGTGCCATCCACTCTGGGGCCAACGTCCTGACTTTC. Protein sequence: CAIHSGANVLTF.

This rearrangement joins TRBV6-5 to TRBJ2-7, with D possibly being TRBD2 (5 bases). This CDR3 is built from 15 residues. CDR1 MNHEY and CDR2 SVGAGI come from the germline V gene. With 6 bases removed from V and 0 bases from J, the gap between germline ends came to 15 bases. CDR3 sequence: CASSLSGVSSYEQYF. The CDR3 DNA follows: TGTGCCAGCAGCCTGTCCGGGGTCAGCTCCTACGAGCAGTACTTC.

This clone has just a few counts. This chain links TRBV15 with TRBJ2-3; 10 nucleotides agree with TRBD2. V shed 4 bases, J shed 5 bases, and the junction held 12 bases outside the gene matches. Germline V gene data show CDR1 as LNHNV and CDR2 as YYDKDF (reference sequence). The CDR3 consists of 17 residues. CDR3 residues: CATSTLSSGSSLDTQYF. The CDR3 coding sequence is TGTGCCACCAGCACCTTATCTAGCGGGAGTTCCCTAGATACGCAGTATTTT.

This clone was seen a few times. CDR3 sequence: CASSSPTGIVEDGYTF. In DNA, the CDR3 is TGTGCCAGCAGCTCCCCGACAGGAATTGTTGAGGATGGCTACACCTTC. This chain connects TRBV7-8 to TRBJ1-2, with D possibly TRBD1 on 6 matching bases. CDR3 length: 16 residues. CDR1 and CDR2 (germline): SGHVS, FQNEAQ. V was cut by 4 bases and J by 6 bases, with 21 bases left in between.

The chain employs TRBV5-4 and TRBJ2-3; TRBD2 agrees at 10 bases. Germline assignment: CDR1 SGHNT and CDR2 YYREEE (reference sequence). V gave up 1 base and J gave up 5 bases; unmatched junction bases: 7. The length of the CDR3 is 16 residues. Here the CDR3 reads CASSLKSSGGRDTQYF. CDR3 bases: TGTGCCAGCAGCTTGAAGTCTAGCGGGGGCCGAGATACGCAGTATTTT.

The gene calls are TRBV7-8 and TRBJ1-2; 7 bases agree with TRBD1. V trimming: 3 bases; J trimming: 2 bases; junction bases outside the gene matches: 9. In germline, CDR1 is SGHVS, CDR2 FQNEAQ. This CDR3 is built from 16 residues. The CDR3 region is CASSLGSPGQNYGYTF. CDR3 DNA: TGTGCCAGCAGCTTGGGCAGCCCGGGACAGAACTATGGCTACACCTTC.

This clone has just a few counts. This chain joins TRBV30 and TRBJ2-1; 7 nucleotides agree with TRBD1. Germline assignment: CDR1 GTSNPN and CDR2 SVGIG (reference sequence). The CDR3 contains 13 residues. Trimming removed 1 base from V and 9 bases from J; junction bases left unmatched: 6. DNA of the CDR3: TGTGCCTGGAGTGCCACAGGGGTTGGTGAGCAGTTCTTC. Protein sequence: CAWSATGVGEQFF.

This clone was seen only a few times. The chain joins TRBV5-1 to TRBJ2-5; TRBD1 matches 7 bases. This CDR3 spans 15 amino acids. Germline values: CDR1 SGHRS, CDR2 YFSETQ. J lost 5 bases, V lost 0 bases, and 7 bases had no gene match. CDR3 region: CASSLARQGAETQYF. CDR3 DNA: TGCGCCAGCAGCTTGGCCAGACAGGGAGCGGAGACCCAGTACTTC. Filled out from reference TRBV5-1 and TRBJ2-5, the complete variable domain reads KAGVTQTPRYLIKTRGQQVTLSCSPISGHRSVSWYQQTPGQGLQFLFEYFSETQRNKGNFPGRFSGRQFSNSRSEMNVSTLELGDSALYLCASSLARQGAETQYFGPGTRLLVL.

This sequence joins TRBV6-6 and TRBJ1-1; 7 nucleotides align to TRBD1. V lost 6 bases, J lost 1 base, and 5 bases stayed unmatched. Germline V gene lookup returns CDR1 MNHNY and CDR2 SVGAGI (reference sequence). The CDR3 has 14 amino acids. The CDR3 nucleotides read TGTGCCAGCAGCCACAGGGGACCGAACACTGAAGCTTTCTTT. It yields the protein CASSHRGPNTEAFF.

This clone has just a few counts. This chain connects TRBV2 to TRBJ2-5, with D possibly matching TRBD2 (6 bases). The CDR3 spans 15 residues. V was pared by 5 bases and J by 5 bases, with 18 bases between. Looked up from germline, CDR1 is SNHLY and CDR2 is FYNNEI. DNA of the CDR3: TGTGCCAGCAGTAGGGTCGGGGACGGGAGCGAGACCCAGTACTTC. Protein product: CASSRVGDGSETQYF.

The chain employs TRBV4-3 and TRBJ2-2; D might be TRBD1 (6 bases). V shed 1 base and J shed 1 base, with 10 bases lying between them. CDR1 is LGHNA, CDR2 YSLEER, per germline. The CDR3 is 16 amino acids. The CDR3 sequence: CASSQAGTLNTGELFF. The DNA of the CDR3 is TGCGCCAGCAGCCAAGCCGGGACATTGAACACCGGGGAGCTGTTTTTT.

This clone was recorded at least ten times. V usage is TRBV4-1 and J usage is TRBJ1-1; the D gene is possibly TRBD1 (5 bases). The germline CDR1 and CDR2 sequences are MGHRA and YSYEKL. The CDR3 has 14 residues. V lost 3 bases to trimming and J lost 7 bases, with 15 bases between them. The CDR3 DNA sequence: TGCGCCAGCAGCCACATGACAGCTAACGGTGAAGCTTTCTTT. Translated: CASSHMTANGEAFF.

The CDR3 protein is CASSTSGYEQFF. CDR3 sequence (DNA): TGTGCCAGTAGTACTAGCGGGTATGAGCAGTTCTTC. The chain is built from TRBV19 and TRBJ2-1; 8 bases fit TRBD2. CDR1 and CDR2 from the germline V gene are LNHDA and SQIVND (reference sequence). Germline trimming cut 4 bases from V and 8 bases from J; bases unmatched to any gene: 1. The CDR3 sequence is 12 residues long.

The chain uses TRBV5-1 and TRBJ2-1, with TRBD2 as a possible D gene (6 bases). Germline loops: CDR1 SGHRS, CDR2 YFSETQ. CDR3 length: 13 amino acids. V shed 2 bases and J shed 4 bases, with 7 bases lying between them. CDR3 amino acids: CASSLGTYNEQFF. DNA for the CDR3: TGCGCCAGCAGCTTAGGGACTTACAATGAGCAGTTCTTC. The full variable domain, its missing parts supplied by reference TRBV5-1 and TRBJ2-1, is KAGVTQTPRYLIKTRGQQVTLSCSPISGHRSVSWYQQTPGQGLQFLFEYFSETQRNKGNFPGRFSGRQFSNSRSEMNVSTLELGDSALYLCASSLGTYNEQFFGPGTRLTVL.

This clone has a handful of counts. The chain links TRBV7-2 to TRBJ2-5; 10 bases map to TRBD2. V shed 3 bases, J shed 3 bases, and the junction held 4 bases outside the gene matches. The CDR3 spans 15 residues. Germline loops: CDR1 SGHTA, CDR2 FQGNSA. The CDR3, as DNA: TGTGCCAGCAGCTTGGGGGGGACTAGCGAAGAGACCCAGTACTTC. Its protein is CASSLGGTSEETQYF.

CDR3 DNA sequence: TGCGCCAGCAGCTTGAGAACTAGCGGGATATACGAGCAGTACTTC. This sequence encodes CASSLRTSGIYEQYF. This chain connects TRBV5-1 to TRBJ2-7; 10 bases map to TRBD2. There are 15 residues in the CDR3. The germline CDR1 and CDR2 sequences are SGHRS and YFSETQ. V shed 1 base and J 4 bases; nucleotides not matched to a gene: 5. Supplemented by reference TRBV5-1 and TRBJ2-7, the full variable domain reads KAGVTQTPRYLIKTRGQQVTLSCSPISGHRSVSWYQQTPGQGLQFLFEYFSETQRNKGNFPGRFSGRQFSNSRSEMNVSTLELGDSALYLCASSLRTSGIYEQYFGPGTRLTVT.

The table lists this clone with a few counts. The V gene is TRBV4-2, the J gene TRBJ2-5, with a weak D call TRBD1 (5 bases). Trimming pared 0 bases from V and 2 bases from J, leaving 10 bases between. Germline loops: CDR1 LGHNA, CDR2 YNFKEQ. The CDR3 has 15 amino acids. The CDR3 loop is CASSQEGQGQETQYF. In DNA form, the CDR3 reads TGTGCCAGCAGCCAAGAGGGGCAGGGTCAAGAGACCCAGTACTTC.